The clone carrying this T cell receptor beta chain was detected once. Its specificity is not known. The sample originates from a study of T cell responses to AZD1222 COVID-19 vaccine. Clones were read by immunoSEQ multiplex PCR, and TCRdb kept only the in-frame ones, dropping some. Here the sample spans 77,000 or so clones, just over 90% being singletons. Study-wide results and caveats: Seropositivity was recorded at baseline in only six AZD1222 recipients. The repertoires were collected only after the peak T cell response.

Germline loops: CDR1 MDHEN, CDR2 SYDVKM. The CDR3 loop spans 11 amino acids. V was pared by 6 bases and J by 7 bases, with 10 bases between. This clonotype was sampled from an adult in good health. The rearrangement uses TRBV28 and TRBJ2-7; D is uncertain. Sequences were derived from peripheral blood, sampled on day 0 of MenACWY control vaccination. The DNA of the CDR3 is TGTGCCAGCAGAAACTTTCAGGAGCAGTACTTC. Amino acids: CASRNFQEQYF.